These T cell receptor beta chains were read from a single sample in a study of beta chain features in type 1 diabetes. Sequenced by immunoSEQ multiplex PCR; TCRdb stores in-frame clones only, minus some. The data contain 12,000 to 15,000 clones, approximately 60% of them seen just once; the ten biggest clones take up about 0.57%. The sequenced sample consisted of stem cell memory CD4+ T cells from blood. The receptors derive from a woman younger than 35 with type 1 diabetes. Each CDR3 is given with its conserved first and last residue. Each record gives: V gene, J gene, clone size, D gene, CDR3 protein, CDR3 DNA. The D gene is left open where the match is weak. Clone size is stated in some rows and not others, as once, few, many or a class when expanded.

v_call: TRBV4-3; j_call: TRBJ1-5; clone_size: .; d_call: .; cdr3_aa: CASSQGARGQPQHF; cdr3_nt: TGCGCCAGCAGCCAAGGGGCCCGGGGGCAGCCCCAGCATTTT
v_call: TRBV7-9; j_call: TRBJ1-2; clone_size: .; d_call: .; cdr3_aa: CASSFRGALYGYTF; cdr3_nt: TGTGCCAGCAGCTTCCGGGGGGCCCTCTATGGCTACACCTTC
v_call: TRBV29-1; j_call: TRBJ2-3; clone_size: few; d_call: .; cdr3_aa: CSVEWNRYF; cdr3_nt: TGCAGCGTTGAATGGAACAGGTATTTT
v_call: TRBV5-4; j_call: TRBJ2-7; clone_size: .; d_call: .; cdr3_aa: CASRPFLGVTGNPYEQYF; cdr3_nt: TGTGCCAGCAGACCCTTTCTAGGAGTCACCGGGAATCCCTACGAGCAGTACTTC
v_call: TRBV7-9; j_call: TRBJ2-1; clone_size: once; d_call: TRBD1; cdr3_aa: CASSSYRGSYNEQFF; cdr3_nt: TGTGCCAGCAGCTCCTACAGGGGGTCCTACAATGAGCAGTTCTTC
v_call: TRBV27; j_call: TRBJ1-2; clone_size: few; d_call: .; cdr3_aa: CASSPQAVANYGYTF; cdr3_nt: TGTGCCAGCAGTCCGCAGGCAGTAGCTAACTATGGCTACACCTTC
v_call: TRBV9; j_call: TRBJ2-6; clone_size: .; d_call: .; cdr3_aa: CASSVGTGVGANVLTF; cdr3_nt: TGTGCCAGCAGCGTCGGGACGGGAGTTGGGGCCAACGTCCTGACTTTC
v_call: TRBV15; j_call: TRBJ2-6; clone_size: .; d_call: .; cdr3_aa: CATSRGAGGANVLTF; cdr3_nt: TGTGCCACCAGCAGAGGGGCGGGAGGGGCCAACGTCCTGACTTTC
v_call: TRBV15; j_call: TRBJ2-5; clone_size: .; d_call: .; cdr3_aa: CATSTRSGVGETQYF; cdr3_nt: TGTGCCACCAGCACGAGATCAGGGGTGGGAGAGACCCAGTACTTC
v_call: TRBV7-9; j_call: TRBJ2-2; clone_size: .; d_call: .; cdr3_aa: CAICCGPTGELFF; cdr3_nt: TGTGCAATATGTTGCGGGCCCACCGGGGAGCTGTTTTTT
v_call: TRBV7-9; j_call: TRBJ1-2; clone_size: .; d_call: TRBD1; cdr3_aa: CASSFGTGQGYTF; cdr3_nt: TGTGCCAGCAGCTTTGGGACAGGGCAGGGCTACACCTTC
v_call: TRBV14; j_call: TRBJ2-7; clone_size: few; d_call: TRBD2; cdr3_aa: CASCFGGGYEQYF; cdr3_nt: TGTGCCAGCTGTTTCGGGGGGGGATACGAGCAGTACTTC
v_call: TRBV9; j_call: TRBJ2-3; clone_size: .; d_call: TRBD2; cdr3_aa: CASSKGGTSGSTDTQYF; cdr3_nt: TGTGCCAGCAGTAAGGGGGGGACTAGCGGGAGCACAGATACGCAGTATTTT
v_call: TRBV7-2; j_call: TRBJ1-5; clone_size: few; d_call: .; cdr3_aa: CASSLSDRRRQPQHF; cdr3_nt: TGTGCCAGCAGCTTATCCGATCGGAGGAGGCAGCCCCAGCATTTT
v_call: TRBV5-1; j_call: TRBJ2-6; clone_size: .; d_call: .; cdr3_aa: CASSLTSSGANVLTF; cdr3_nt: TGCGCCAGCAGCTTAACTTCCTCTGGGGCCAACGTCCTGACTTTC
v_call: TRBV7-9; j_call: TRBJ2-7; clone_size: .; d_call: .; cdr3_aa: CASSAPRVSSWPESYEQYF; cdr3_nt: TGTGCCAGCAGCGCGCCGCGGGTATCATCGTGGCCTGAATCATACGAGCAGTACTTC
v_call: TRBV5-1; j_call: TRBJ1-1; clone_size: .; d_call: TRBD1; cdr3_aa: CATAGGAGNTEAFF; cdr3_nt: TGCGCCACTGCAGGGGGCGCGGGGAACACTGAAGCTTTCTTT
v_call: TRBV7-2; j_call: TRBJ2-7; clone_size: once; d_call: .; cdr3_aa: CASATPWGHYEQYF; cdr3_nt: TGTGCCAGCGCCACCCCCTGGGGCCATTACGAGCAGTACTTC
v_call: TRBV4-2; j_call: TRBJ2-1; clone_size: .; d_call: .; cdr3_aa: CASSQDGSSYNEQFF; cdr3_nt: TGTGCCAGCAGCCAAGACGGGAGCTCCTACAATGAGCAGTTCTTC
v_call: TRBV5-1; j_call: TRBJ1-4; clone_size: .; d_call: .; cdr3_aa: CASSLASTATNEKLFF; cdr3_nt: TGCGCCAGCAGCTTGGCATCGACTGCAACTAATGAAAAACTGTTTTTT
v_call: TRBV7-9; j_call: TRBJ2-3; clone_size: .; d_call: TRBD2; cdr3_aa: CASSPTGGRGSTDTQYF; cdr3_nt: TGTGCCAGCAGCCCAACGGGAGGGCGGGGGAGCACAGATACGCAGTATTTT
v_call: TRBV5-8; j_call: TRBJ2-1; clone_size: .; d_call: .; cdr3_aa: CASSLVRQIIESYNEQFF; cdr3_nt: TGTGCCAGCAGCTTGGTAAGACAGATAATCGAATCCTACAATGAGCAGTTCTTC
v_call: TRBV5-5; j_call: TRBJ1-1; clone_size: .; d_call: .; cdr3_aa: CASSSGQSAFF; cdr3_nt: TGTGCCAGCAGCTCGGGACAATCGGCTTTCTTT
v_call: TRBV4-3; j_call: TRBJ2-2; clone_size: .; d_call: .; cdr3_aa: CASRILLNTGELFF; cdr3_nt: TGCGCCAGCAGAATTTTACTCAACACCGGGGAGCTGTTTTTT
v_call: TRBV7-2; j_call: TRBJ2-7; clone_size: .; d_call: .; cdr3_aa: CASTVGSGPYEQYF; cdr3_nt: TGTGCCAGCACCGTAGGAAGCGGCCCGTACGAGCAGTACTTC
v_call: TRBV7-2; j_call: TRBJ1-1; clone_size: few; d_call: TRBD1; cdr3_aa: CASSRGQGGGRTEAFF; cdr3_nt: TGTGCCAGCAGCCGCGGACAGGGGGGGGGAAGGACTGAAGCTTTCTTT
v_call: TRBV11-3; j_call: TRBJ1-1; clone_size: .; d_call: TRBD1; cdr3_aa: CASRDTGGGGAFF; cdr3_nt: TGTGCCAGCAGGGATACAGGGGGCGGAGGGGCTTTCTTT
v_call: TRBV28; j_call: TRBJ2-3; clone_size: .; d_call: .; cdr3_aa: CASSLLGASTDTQYF; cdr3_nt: TGTGCCAGCAGTTTGCTAGGCGCTAGCACAGATACGCAGTATTTT
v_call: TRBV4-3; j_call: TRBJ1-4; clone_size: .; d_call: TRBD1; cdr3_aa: CASSHGQGAEKLFF; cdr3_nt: TGCGCCAGCAGCCATGGGCAGGGGGCTGAAAAACTGTTTTTT
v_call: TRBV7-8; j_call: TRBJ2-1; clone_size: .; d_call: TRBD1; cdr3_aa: CASSVGTGQGNEQFF; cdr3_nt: TGTGCCAGCAGCGTCGGGACAGGGCAAGGGAATGAGCAGTTCTTC
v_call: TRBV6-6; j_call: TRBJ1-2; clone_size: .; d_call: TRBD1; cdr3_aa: CASSQRTGNYGYTF; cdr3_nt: TGTGCCAGCAGTCAGCGGACAGGGAACTATGGCTACACCTTC
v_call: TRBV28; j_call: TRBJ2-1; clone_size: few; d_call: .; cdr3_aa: CASSLTAGTPPSYNEQFF; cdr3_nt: TGTGCCAGCAGTCTCACCGCGGGGACCCCTCCCTCCTACAATGAGCAGTTCTTC
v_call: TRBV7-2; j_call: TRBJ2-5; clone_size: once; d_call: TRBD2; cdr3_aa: CASSPPGLAGFETQYF; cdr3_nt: TGTGCCAGCAGCCCACCAGGGCTAGCGGGATTTGAGACCCAGTACTTC
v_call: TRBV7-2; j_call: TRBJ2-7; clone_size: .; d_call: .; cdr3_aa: CASSLAASDYEQYF; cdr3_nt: TGTGCCAGCAGCTTAGCTGCTAGTGACTACGAGCAGTACTTC
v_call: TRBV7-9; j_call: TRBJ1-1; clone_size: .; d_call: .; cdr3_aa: CASSFRRPGEAFF; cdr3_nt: TGTGCCAGCAGCTTTCGCAGGCCTGGTGAAGCTTTCTTT